What follows are 4 T cell receptor beta chains derived from one specimen sequenced in a study of blood T cell repertoires in COVID-19. The assay was immunoSEQ multiplex PCR, and TCRdb's table has in-frame clones only and misses some. The table has roughly 160,000 clones, 79% seen once. The sequencing sample was made of PBMCs or T cells enriched from blood (not recorded which). These TCRs come from a woman in her seventies in a cohort exposed to, infected with or recovered from COVID-19 (not recorded which).

The chain links TRBV7-3 to TRBJ2-1; 7 nucleotides agree with TRBD2. Germline-derived CDR1 and CDR2 are SGHTA and FQGTGA. J was trimmed by 5 bases and V by 4 bases; bases with no gene match: 2. The CDR3 contains 13 residues. CDR3 bases: TGTGCCAGCAGCTCCGGGACTAACAATGAGCAGTTCTTC. Protein product: CASSSGTNNEQFF.

V usage is TRBV4-2 and J usage is TRBJ2-2; 10 bases fit TRBD2. From germline, CDR1 is LGHNA and CDR2 YNFKEQ. The CDR3 is made up of 22 amino acids. V was clipped by 0 bases and J by 5 bases; unmatched bases: 21. Here the CDR3 reads CASSQDRASGREFRRRTGELFF. The CDR3 region has the DNA TGTGCCAGCAGCCAAGATAGGGCTAGCGGGAGAGAGTTCAGGAGAAGGACCGGGGAGCTGTTTTTT.

The rearrangement uses TRBV27 and TRBJ2-7; TRBD1 matches at 12 bases. The V segment lost 6 bases and the J segment 3 bases; nucleotides outside the gene matches: 6. The CDR3 covers 15 residues. Germline-derived CDR1 and CDR2 are MNHEY and SMNVEV (reference sequence). CDR3 bases: TGTGCCAGCAGATGGGGACAGGGGGCAGTCTACGAGCAGTACTTC. Translation: CASRWGQGAVYEQYF.

J is TRBJ1-1 and V is TRBV7-6; the D gene is possibly TRBD1 (6 bases). Trimming stripped 1 base from V and 0 bases from J, with 12 bases between. The CDR3 is made up of 16 amino acids. In germline, CDR1 is SGHVS, CDR2 FNYEAQ. The CDR3 reads CASSLGTGRMNTEAFF. The CDR3 coding sequence is TGTGCCAGCAGCTTAGGTACAGGGAGAATGAACACTGAAGCTTTCTTT.